The 16 T cell receptor beta chains presented below share a single source sample, sequenced in a study of immune evolution from preneoplasia to lung adenocarcinoma. Assay: immunoSEQ multiplex PCR; the TCRdb copy retains only in-frame clones and omits some. Here the sample spans approximately 11,000 clones, about nine tenths being singletons. Sequenced material: FFPE invasive lung adenocarcinoma tissue. These TCRs come from an older person with invasive lung adenocarcinoma.

The chain links TRBV28 to TRBJ2-4; the D gene is possibly TRBD1 (6 bases). CDR3 length: 12 residues. Germline V CDR1 and CDR2: MDHEN, SYDVKM. V was shortened by 3 bases and J by 6 bases, with 6 bases between the two germline ends. This CDR3 is CASSLGANIQYF. In DNA, the CDR3 is TGTGCCAGCAGTTTGGGGGCAAACATTCAGTACTTC.

The chain joins TRBV25-1 to TRBJ2-3; 7 bases match TRBD2. CDR3 size: 16 residues. The germline V gene has CDR1 MGHDK and CDR2 SYGVNS. After removal of 2 bases from V and 2 bases from J, the junction contained 7 bases not matched to a gene. The CDR3 sequence is CASSEGTTADTDTQYF. The CDR3 DNA is TGTGCCAGCAGTGAAGGGACTACCGCAGACACAGATACGCAGTATTTT.

The DNA of the CDR3 is TGCGCCAGCAGCCAAGATCGGGACAGCTACCAAGAGACCCAGTACTTC. Translated: CASSQDRDSYQETQYF. The chain joins TRBV4-1 to TRBJ2-5, with 7 bases aligning to TRBD1. CDR1 MGHRA and CDR2 YSYEKL come from the germline V gene. Trimming at V came to 0 bases and at J to 0 bases, leaving 4 bases not matched to a gene. CDR3 length: 16 residues.

The chain links TRBV29-1 to TRBJ1-1, with unresolved D. Trimming shortened V by 6 bases and J by 4 bases, and 9 bases separated the two germline ends. This CDR3 has 11 residues. CDR1 and CDR2 (germline): SQVTM, ANQGSEA. For the CDR3, the DNA is TGCAGCGTATCGGTCGGCACTGAAGCTTTCTTT. Translated, it gives CSVSVGTEAFF.

The V and J genes are TRBV2 and TRBJ2-4, with D unclear. Deletions cut 4 bases from V and 3 bases from J, with 10 bases between. The V gene's germline CDR1 is SNHLY and CDR2 FYNNEI. CDR3 length: 14 residues. Written as DNA, the CDR3 is TGTGCCAGCAGTGTACTGGTCAACAAAAACATTCAGTACTTC. It specifies CASSVLVNKNIQYF.

The chain is built from TRBV28 and TRBJ1-5; 9 bases agree with TRBD1. Unmatched junction bases numbered 5, after V lost 6 bases and J lost 5 bases. Germline V gives CDR1 MDHEN, CDR2 SYDVKM. The CDR3 is made up of 14 amino acids. CDR3 coding DNA: TGTGCCAGCAGAGGGACAGGGTTTGATCAGCCCCAGCATTTT. Its translation is CASRGTGFDQPQHF. The entire variable domain, with the rest obtained from reference TRBV28 and TRBJ1-5, is as follows: DVKVTQSSRYLVKRTGEKVFLECVQDMDHENMFWYRQDPGLGLRLIYFSYDVKMKEKGDIPEGYSVSREKKERFSLILESASTNQTSMYLCASRGTGFDQPQHFGDGTRLSIL.

The chain uses TRBV29-1 and TRBJ2-5, with TRBD1 identical over 7 bases. Per the germline V gene, CDR1 is SQVTM and CDR2 is ANQGSEA. The CDR3 has 13 residues. The J segment lost 4 bases and the V segment lost 1 base, leaving 3 bases of the junction unmatched. The CDR3 sequence: CSVEVTGVETQYF. The DNA of the CDR3 is TGCAGCGTTGAAGTAACAGGGGTAGAGACCCAGTACTTC.

The V call is TRBV7-2, the J call TRBJ2-1; 11 bases align to TRBD2. Germline V gene sequence: CDR1 SGHTA, CDR2 FQGNSA. Germline trimming cut 5 bases from V and 3 bases from J; bases unmatched to any gene: 3. The CDR3 extends over 15 amino acids. CDR3 loop: CASSRSGGDYNEQFF. The CDR3 DNA reads TGTGCCAGCAGCCGTAGCGGGGGGGACTACAATGAGCAGTTCTTC.

This chain links TRBV6-5 with TRBJ1-2, with no clear D. V lost 0 bases to trimming and J lost 0 bases, with 8 bases between them. The CDR3 spans 15 residues. Germline assignment: CDR1 MNHEY and CDR2 SVGAGI. CDR3 protein: CASSYSGGANYGYTF. In DNA, the CDR3 is TGTGCCAGCAGTTACTCCGGCGGCGCTAACTATGGCTACACCTTC.

The chain carries TRBV29-1 and TRBJ2-7, with D possibly being TRBD1 or TRBD2 (6 bases each). The CDR3 has 13 residues. Germline assignment: CDR1 SQVTM and CDR2 ANQGSEA. The V gene lost 6 bases and the J gene lost 2 bases, with 14 bases spanning the gap. The CDR3, as DNA: TGCAGCGTGGGGGGCGGACAAACCTACGAGCAGTACTTC. Protein sequence: CSVGGGQTYEQYF.

The CDR3 DNA reads as TGTGCCAGCAGGCCTGGACGTTTACATGGCTACACCTTC. It specifies CASRPGRLHGYTF. The genes are TRBV28 and TRBJ1-2, with D hard to call. This CDR3 is 13 amino acids long. With 6 bases removed from V and 6 bases from J, the gap between germline ends came to 14 bases. Germline lookup yields CDR1 MDHEN and CDR2 SYDVKM.

The sample holds one count of this clone. V usage is TRBV28 and J usage is TRBJ2-3, with 7 nucleotides matching TRBD2. The CDR3 runs 18 residues. Germline V CDR1 and CDR2: MDHEN, SYDVKM. The trim removed 2 bases at V and 0 bases at J, leaving 11 bases unmatched. CDR3 sequence (DNA): TGTGCCAGCAGTTTAGAAGCCCTAGGCGGGGGAAGCACAGATACGCAGTATTTT. Protein: CASSLEALGGGSTDTQYF.

The table lists this clone with a count of one. This rearrangement joins TRBV18 to TRBJ2-1; the D is unclear. Germline V lookup: CDR1 KGHSH, CDR2 LQKENI. CDR3 length equals 16 residues. V was clipped by 6 bases and J by 8 bases, with 23 bases between them. CDR3 protein: CASSGSPHLRAYEQFF. CDR3 in DNA: TGTGCCAGCTCGGGTTCCCCCCACTTAAGGGCCTATGAGCAGTTCTTC.

Written as DNA, the CDR3 is TGTGCCAGCAGTCCATTTAGCTTGAACCCCACGAACACTGAAGCTTTCTTT. Residues: CASSPFSLNPTNTEAFF. The rearrangement links TRBV27 to TRBJ1-1; D unclear. This CDR3 spans 17 amino acids. Germline loops: CDR1 MNHEY, CDR2 SMNVEV (reference sequence). Trimming left V 5 bases short and J 1 base short, with 20 bases between.

The chain is built from TRBV19 and TRBJ2-5; no definite D call. Trimming removed 1 base from V and 2 bases from J, with 8 bases in between. The CDR3 loop spans 14 amino acids. Germline CDR1 LNHDA, CDR2 SQIVND (reference sequence). The CDR3 bases are TGTGCCAGTAGTATAGCGGGTAAACAAGAGACCCAGTACTTC. It specifies CASSIAGKQETQYF.

The chain is built from TRBV9 and TRBJ2-5, with TRBD2 identical over 7 bases. CDR1 is SGDLS and CDR2 is YYNGEE in the germline V gene. J gave up 11 bases and V 4 bases, and 14 bases lay outside the gene matches. The CDR3 spans 14 residues. CDR3 coding DNA: TGTGCCAGCAGCTCAGAGGGGACTATTTCTCTTCAGTACTTC. It translates to CASSSEGTISLQYF.